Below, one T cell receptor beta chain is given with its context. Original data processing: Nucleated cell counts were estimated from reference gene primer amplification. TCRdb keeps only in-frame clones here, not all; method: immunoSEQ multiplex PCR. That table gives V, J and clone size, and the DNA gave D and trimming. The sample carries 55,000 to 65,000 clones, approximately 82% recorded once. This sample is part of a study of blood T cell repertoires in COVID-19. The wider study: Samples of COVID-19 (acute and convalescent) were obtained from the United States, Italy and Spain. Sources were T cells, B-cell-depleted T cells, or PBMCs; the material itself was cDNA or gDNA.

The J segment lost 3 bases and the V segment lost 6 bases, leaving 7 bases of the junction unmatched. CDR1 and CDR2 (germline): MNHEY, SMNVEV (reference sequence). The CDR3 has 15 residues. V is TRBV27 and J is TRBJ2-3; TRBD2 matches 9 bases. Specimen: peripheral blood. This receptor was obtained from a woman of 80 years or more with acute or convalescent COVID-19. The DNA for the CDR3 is TGTGCCAGCAGGAAACCGGCGGGAGGGACAGATACGCAGTATTTT. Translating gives CASRKPAGGTDTQYF.